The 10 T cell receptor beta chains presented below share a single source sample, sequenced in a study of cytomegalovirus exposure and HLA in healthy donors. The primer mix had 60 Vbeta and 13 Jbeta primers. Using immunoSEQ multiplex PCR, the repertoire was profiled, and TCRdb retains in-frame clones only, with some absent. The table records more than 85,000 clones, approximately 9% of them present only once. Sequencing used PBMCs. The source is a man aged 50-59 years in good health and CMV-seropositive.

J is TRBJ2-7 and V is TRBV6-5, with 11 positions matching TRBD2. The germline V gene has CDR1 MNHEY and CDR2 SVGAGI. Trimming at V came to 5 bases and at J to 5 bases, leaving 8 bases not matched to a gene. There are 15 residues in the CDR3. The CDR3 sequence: CASSAEASGRHEQYF. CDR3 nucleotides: TGTGCCAGCAGTGCTGAGGCTAGCGGGAGGCACGAGCAGTACTTC.

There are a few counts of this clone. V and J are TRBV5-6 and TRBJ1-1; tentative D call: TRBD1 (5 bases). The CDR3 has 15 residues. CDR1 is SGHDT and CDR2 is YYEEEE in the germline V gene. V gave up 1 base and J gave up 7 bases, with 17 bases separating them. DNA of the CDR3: TGTGCCAGCAGCTTGCGGAGGGGCAACCTTCGTGAAGCTTTCTTT. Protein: CASSLRRGNLREAFF.

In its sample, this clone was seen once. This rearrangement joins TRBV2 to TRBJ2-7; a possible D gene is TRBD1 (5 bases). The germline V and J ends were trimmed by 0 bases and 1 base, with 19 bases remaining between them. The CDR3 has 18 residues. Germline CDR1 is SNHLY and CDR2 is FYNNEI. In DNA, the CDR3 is TGTGCCAGCAGTGAAGCAAGCTGGGTCACCAAGGGGTCCTACGAGCAGTACTTC. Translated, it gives CASSEASWVTKGSYEQYF.

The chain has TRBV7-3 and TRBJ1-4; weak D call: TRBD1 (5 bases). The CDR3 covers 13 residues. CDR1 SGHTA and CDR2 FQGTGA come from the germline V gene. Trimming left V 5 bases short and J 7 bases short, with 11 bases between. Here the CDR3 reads CASSRGSGEKLFF. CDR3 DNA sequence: TGTGCCAGCAGCCGGGGGAGCGGTGAAAAACTGTTTTTT.

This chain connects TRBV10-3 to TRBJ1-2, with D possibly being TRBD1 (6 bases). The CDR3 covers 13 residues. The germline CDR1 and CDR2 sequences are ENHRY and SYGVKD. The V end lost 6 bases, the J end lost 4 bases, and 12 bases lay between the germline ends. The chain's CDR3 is CAIRLQGGYGYTF. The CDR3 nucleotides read TGTGCCATCAGGCTACAGGGCGGCTATGGCTACACCTTC.

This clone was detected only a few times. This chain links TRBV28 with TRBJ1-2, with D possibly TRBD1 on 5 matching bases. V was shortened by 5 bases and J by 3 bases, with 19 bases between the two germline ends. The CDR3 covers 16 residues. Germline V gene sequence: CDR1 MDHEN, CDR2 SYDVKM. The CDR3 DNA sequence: TGTGCCAGCAGTGACACCACAGGATCGGTTTACTATGGCTACACCTTC. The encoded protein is CASSDTTGSVYYGYTF.

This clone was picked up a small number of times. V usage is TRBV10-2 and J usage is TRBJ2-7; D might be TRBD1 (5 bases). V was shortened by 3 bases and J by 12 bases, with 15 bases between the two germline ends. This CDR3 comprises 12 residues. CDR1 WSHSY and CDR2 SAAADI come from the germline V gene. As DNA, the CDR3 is TGCGCCAGCAGTGAACAGGTAGACGTCGGGTACTTC. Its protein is CASSEQVDVGYF.

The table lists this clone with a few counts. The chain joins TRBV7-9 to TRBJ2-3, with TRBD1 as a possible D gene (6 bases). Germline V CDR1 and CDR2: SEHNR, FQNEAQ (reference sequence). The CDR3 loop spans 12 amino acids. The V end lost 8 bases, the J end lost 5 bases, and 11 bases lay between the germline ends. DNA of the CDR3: TGTGCCAGCGACAGGACCAAAGATACGCAGTATTTT. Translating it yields CASDRTKDTQYF.

The CDR3 DNA sequence: TGTGCCAGCAGACAGGAGAATTCACCCCTCCACTTT. It yields the protein CASRQENSPLHF. The rearrangement uses TRBV6-6 and TRBJ1-6, with D maybe TRBD1 (5 bases). Germline V lookup: CDR1 MNHNY, CDR2 SVGAGI (reference sequence). The CDR3 contains 12 residues. The V end was cut by 6 bases, the J end by 7 bases, with 7 bases between.

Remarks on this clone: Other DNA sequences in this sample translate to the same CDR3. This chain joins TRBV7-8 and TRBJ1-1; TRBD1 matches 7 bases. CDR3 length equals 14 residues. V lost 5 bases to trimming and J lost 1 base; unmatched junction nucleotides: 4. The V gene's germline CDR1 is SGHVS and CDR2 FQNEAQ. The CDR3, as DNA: TGTGCCAGCAGCCTGGGGACAGCGAACACTGAAGCTTTCTTT. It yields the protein CASSLGTANTEAFF.